One and the same sample provided the 22 T cell receptor beta chains below, sequenced in a study of blood T cells in healthy people across ages (dated by TCRdb to 2014 to 2015). The library was generated by 5' RACE. Instrument on record: Illumina HiSeq 2500. A second PCR of about 7 to 12 cycles was performed with a sample-barcoded 5' primer and a J-beta primer mix. TCRdb passed the public sequencing reads through fastp at Q25 and MiXCR, retaining productive beta sequences. CDR3 protein duplicates are merged, each entry listing the most common genes and DNA. Across this sample there are about 620,000 distinct CDR3 sequences, with around a fifth seen only once. In total, the top ten clones hold 3.6% of the sample. Specimen: blood. These receptors were obtained from a man aged 70 or older in good health.

The chain has TRBV27 and TRBJ2-5, with TRBD1 identical over 8 bases. This CDR3 region has 14 residues. After removal of 5 bases from V and 1 base from J, the junction contained 3 bases not matched to a gene. Per the germline V gene, CDR1 is MNHEY and CDR2 is SMNVEV (reference sequence). In nucleotides, the CDR3 is TGTGCCAGCAGTCGACAGGGGCCCCAAGAGACCCAGTACTTC. Its translation: CASSRQGPQETQYF.

This clonotype was found many times. The V and J genes are TRBV20-1 and TRBJ2-4; the D gene is possibly TRBD1 (6 bases). The ends were cut back, 3 bases at V and 9 bases at J, with 15 bases in the middle. The CDR3 is 13 amino acids. From germline, CDR1 is DFQATT and CDR2 SNEGSKA (reference sequence). The CDR3 DNA follows: TGCAGTGCTAGTCTCGAGGGGGTGGGCATTCAGTACTTC. Protein: CSASLEGVGIQYF.

The rearrangement uses TRBV29-1 and TRBJ2-5; 8 positions agree with TRBD2. V shed 7 bases, J shed 4 bases, and the junction held 8 bases outside the gene matches. The CDR3 is 13 residues long. Germline lookup yields CDR1 SQVTM and CDR2 ANQGSEA. The CDR3 nucleotides read TGCAGCGCAGAACCCGGGAGGGGAGAGACCCAGTACTTC. Residues: CSAEPGRGETQYF.

This clonotype has a handful of counts. The V gene is TRBV10-2, the J gene TRBJ2-1; TRBD1 might be the D (5 bases). The CDR3 loop spans 13 amino acids. CDR1 is WSHSY and CDR2 is SAAADI in the germline V gene. The V and J ends lost 7 bases and 4 bases respectively, with 11 bases between them. CDR3: CASNMDTYNEQFF. CDR3 coding DNA: TGCGCCAGCAACATGGACACTTACAATGAGCAGTTCTTC.

The table lists this clonotype with a few counts. V gene TRBV7-9 combines with J gene TRBJ1-4; 7 nucleotides line up with TRBD1. V shed 6 bases, J shed 10 bases, and the junction held 11 bases outside the gene matches. The CDR3 length is 14 residues. Germline CDR1 and CDR2: SEHNR and FQNEAQ (reference sequence). CDR3: CASSSGTAVGKLFF. Written as DNA, the CDR3 is TGTGCCAGCAGTTCCGGGACAGCAGTCGGAAAACTGTTTTTT.

V is TRBV12-3 or TRBV12-4 and J is TRBJ2-5; TRBD1 or TRBD2 may be the D gene (5 bases each). V lost 7 bases and J lost 6, with 12 bases in between. The CDR3 extends over 12 amino acids. Written as DNA, the CDR3 is TGTGCCAGCACCCGAGAGGGGCAGACCCAGTACTTC. It encodes CASTREGQTQYF.

The chain's CDR3 is CSASGTDLTYEQYF. The CDR3 coding sequence is TGCAGTGCGAGCGGGACGGACCTAACCTACGAGCAGTACTTC. The rearrangement uses TRBV20-1 and TRBJ2-7, with 7 bases aligning to TRBD2. Per the germline V gene, CDR1 is DFQATT and CDR2 is SNEGSKA (reference sequence). The V segment lost 6 bases and the J segment 2 bases; nucleotides outside the gene matches: 10. The CDR3 contains 14 residues.

V is TRBV20-1 and J is TRBJ1-5; weak D call: TRBD1 (5 bases). The germline V gene has CDR1 DFQATT and CDR2 SNEGSKA (reference sequence). This CDR3 spans 14 amino acids. Between the trimmed V and J ends, which lost 3 bases and 3 bases, there was a span of 12 bases. CDR3 residues: CSAREGWINQPQHF. The CDR3 DNA is TGCAGTGCTAGGGAGGGGTGGATCAATCAGCCCCAGCATTTT.

This clonotype was found a few times. The chain combines TRBV11-2 with TRBJ2-5; tentative D call: TRBD2 (5 bases). This CDR3 comprises 14 residues. V shed 1 base and J shed 4 bases, with 10 bases lying between them. Per the germline V gene, CDR1 is SGHAT and CDR2 is FQNNGV. For the CDR3, the DNA is TGTGCCAGCAGCTTAGGAAACAGCGGAGAGACCCAGTACTTC. Its translation: CASSLGNSGETQYF.

This clonotype was observed many times. The chain joins TRBV2 to TRBJ2-1; D remains unclear. The CDR3 has 11 amino acids. Per germline, CDR1 SNHLY and CDR2 FYNNEI. With 6 bases removed from V and 2 bases from J, the gap between germline ends came to 2 bases. This CDR3 reads CASSPYNEQFF. The DNA of the CDR3 is TGTGCCAGCAGCCCCTACAATGAGCAGTTCTTC.

The chain employs TRBV7-9 and TRBJ1-2; D remains unclear. The CDR3 has 16 amino acids. CDR1 and CDR2 (germline): SEHNR, FQNEAQ (reference sequence). The ends were cut back, 5 bases at V and 0 bases at J, with 16 bases in the middle. The CDR3 here is CASSPGASSANYGYTF. CDR3 nucleotides: TGTGCCAGCAGCCCAGGTGCCAGTTCAGCTAACTATGGCTACACCTTC.

This chain joins TRBV4-1 and TRBJ2-7; 8 positions match TRBD2. V lost 3 bases and J lost 1; bases outside the gene matches: 17. From germline, CDR1 is MGHRA and CDR2 YSYEKL. The CDR3 has 19 residues. The CDR3 nucleotides read TGCGCCAGCAGCCAGGGGCGAGGTCAGGAAGCGGGAGAGTCCTACGAGCAGTACTTC. Translation: CASSQGRGQEAGESYEQYF.

V usage is TRBV2 and J usage is TRBJ2-7, with a tentative D call TRBD2 (6 bases). The CDR3 extends over 14 amino acids. Trimming removed 4 bases from V and 0 bases from J, with 10 bases in between. Germline CDR1 is SNHLY and CDR2 is FYNNEI. CDR3 amino acids: CASSADYVSYEQYF. In nucleotides, the CDR3 is TGTGCCAGCAGTGCGGACTATGTCTCCTACGAGCAGTACTTC.

For this clonotype: One junction end does not reproduce the germline sequence, and a read error may be involved. The V and J genes are TRBV29-1 and TRBJ1-3; D remains ambiguous. The CDR3 length is 13 residues. Germline values: CDR1 SQVTM, CDR2 ANQGSEA. CDR3 residues: CSVWGDTGTTVYF. Here the CDR3 DNA reads TGCAGCGTTTGGGGAGACACTGGTACCACCGTATATTTT.

The chain couples TRBV7-9 to TRBJ1-1, with 8 bases fitting TRBD1. After removal of 3 bases from V and 3 bases from J, the junction contained 3 bases not matched to a gene. Germline CDR1 is SEHNR and CDR2 is FQNEAQ (reference sequence). The CDR3 runs 14 residues. CDR3 region: CASSLTGDDTEAFF. For the CDR3, the DNA is TGTGCCAGCAGCTTGACAGGGGATGACACTGAAGCTTTCTTT.

This chain uses TRBV2 with TRBJ1-5, with D unclear. The V gene's germline CDR1 is SNHLY and CDR2 FYNNEI. Trimming took off 6 bases at V and 1 base at J, with 7 bases between the two ends. This CDR3 spans 13 amino acids. CDR3 coding DNA: TGTGCCAGCAGGCTGGACAGCAATCAGCCCCAGCATTTT. Its translation: CASRLDSNQPQHF.

This sequence joins TRBV7-9 and TRBJ1-4; TRBD1 might be the D (5 bases). Trimming stripped 3 bases from V and 2 bases from J, with 10 bases between. The CDR3 sequence is 15 residues long. Germline values: CDR1 SEHNR, CDR2 FQNEAQ (reference sequence). As DNA, the CDR3 is TGTGCCAGCAGCTTGGGGACGGATACTAATGAAAAACTGTTTTTT. Translated: CASSLGTDTNEKLFF. Combining the CDR3 with reference TRBV7-9 and TRBJ1-4 gives the whole variable domain DTGVSQNPRHKITKRGQNVTFRCDPISEHNRLYWYRQTLGQGPEFLTYFQNEAQLEKSRLLSDRFSAERPKGSFSTLEIQRTEQGDSAMYLCASSLGTDTNEKLFFGSGTQLSVL.

This clonotype was detected only a few times. The V gene is TRBV4-3, the J gene TRBJ1-6; no clear D. V shed 0 bases and J shed 11 bases, with 14 bases lying between them. The germline V gene encodes CDR1 LGHNA and CDR2 YSLEER. The length of the CDR3 is 15 residues. This CDR3 is CASSQDLTTSAPLHF. DNA of the CDR3: TGCGCCAGCAGCCAAGACCTCACCACTTCGGCACCCCTCCACTTT.

This clonotype was counted a few times. V is TRBV15 and J is TRBJ2-1, with D possibly TRBD1 on 6 matching bases. Germline CDR1 reads LNHNV; CDR2 reads YYDKDF (reference sequence). The CDR3 has 19 amino acids. The germline V and J ends were trimmed by 0 bases and 2 bases, with 20 bases remaining between them. The CDR3 DNA is TGTGCCACCAGCAGAGATCCGCCGAGGCTGGGGGCCCCCTACAATGAGCAGTTCTTC. Protein sequence: CATSRDPPRLGAPYNEQFF.

The chain links TRBV20-1 to TRBJ2-1; TRBD2 agrees at 9 bases. The J call may not be correct, given that the DNA end is closer to TRBJ2-7. This CDR3 comprises 14 residues. Germline assignment: CDR1 DFQATT and CDR2 SNEGSKA (reference sequence). DNA for the CDR3: TGCAGTGCTAGAGTTGGACTAGCGAACTACGAGCAGTACTTC. It yields the protein CSARVGLANYEQYF.

In its sample, this clonotype was seen a few times. V is TRBV7-3 and J is TRBJ2-2, with D perhaps matching TRBD2 (5 bases). Trimming removed 5 bases from V and 4 bases from J, with 14 bases in between. The length of the CDR3 is 15 residues. The germline CDR1 and CDR2 sequences are SGHTA and FQGTGA. The CDR3 sequence: CASSPTTMGTGELFF. The CDR3 DNA reads TGTGCCAGCAGCCCAACGACTATGGGCACCGGGGAGCTGTTTTTT.

This sequence joins TRBV6-5 and TRBJ2-5; 7 bases match TRBD2. Germline V gene data show CDR1 as MNHEY and CDR2 as SVGAGI. V dropped 2 bases and J dropped 7; count of bases not matched to a gene: 10. The CDR3 covers 15 residues. CDR3 sequence (DNA): TGTGCCAGCAGTTACCAACTAGCGCCATCGGGGACCCAGTACTTC. Translated, it gives CASSYQLAPSGTQYF.